One sample yielded the 14 T cell receptor beta chains listed below, sequenced in a study of blood T cell repertoires in COVID-19. The table came from immunoSEQ multiplex PCR; TCRdb's copy has only in-frame clones and leaves some out. This table has about 53,000 clones, 81% appearing once. Material: peripheral blood. The receptor set was obtained from a woman of 80 years or more with COVID-19, enrolled during active disease.

This chain joins TRBV5-1 and TRBJ2-1; 11 bases map to TRBD2. J lost 0 bases, V lost 5 bases, and 13 bases had no gene match. This CDR3 is built from 19 residues. Germline CDR1 SGHRS, CDR2 YFSETQ. CDR3 amino acids: CASSQLGTSGSRSYNEQFF. The CDR3 DNA reads as TGCGCCAGCAGTCAGTTAGGGACTAGCGGAAGCCGCTCCTACAATGAGCAGTTCTTC.

The chain combines TRBV9 with TRBJ2-2, with 8 bases fitting TRBD2. J gave up 4 bases and V 0 bases, and 8 bases lay outside the gene matches. The V gene's germline CDR1 is SGDLS and CDR2 YYNGEE. The CDR3 loop spans 17 amino acids. The CDR3 region has the DNA TGTGCCAGCAGCGTAGGGCAACTAGCGGCGTTCACCGGGGAGCTGTTTTTT. Protein product: CASSVGQLAAFTGELFF.

V usage is TRBV7-3 and J usage is TRBJ2-1, with 8 bases lining up with TRBD1. Germline values: CDR1 SGHTA, CDR2 FQGTGA. The trim removed 2 bases at V and 9 bases at J, leaving 3 bases unmatched. This CDR3 contains 13 residues. CDR3 nucleotides: TGTGCCAGCAGCTTACTAGACAGGGGTGAGCAGTTCTTC. Protein: CASSLLDRGEQFF.

The chain uses TRBV24-1 and TRBJ2-3, with TRBD2 identical over 11 bases. Germline assignment: CDR1 KGHDR and CDR2 SFDVKD. V was pared by 4 bases and J by 4 bases, with 9 bases of the junction left unmatched. The CDR3 has 17 amino acids. This CDR3 reads CATSDNPLAGGADTQYF. The CDR3, as DNA: TGTGCCACCAGTGACAACCCCCTAGCGGGAGGAGCAGATACGCAGTATTTT.

The chain employs TRBV2 and TRBJ1-3; possible D gene TRBD1, 6 bases. The germline CDR1 and CDR2 sequences are SNHLY and FYNNEI. V shed 4 bases and J shed 3 bases, with 16 bases lying between them. CDR3 length: 16 amino acids. CDR3 nucleotides: TGTGCCAGCAGTGGCAATAGGGGGAGTGATGGAAACACCATATATTTT. Encoded protein: CASSGNRGSDGNTIYF. Based on the CDR3 plus reference TRBV2 and TRBJ1-3, the full variable domain is EPEVTQTPSHQVTQMGQEVILRCVPISNHLYFYWYRQILGQKVEFLVSFYNNEISEKSEIFDDQFSVERPDGSNFTLKIRSTKLEDSAMYFCASSGNRGSDGNTIYFGEGSWLTVV.

The CDR3 sequence is CASSRGPRSFDEQFF. The CDR3 coding sequence is TGTGCCAGCAGCAGGGGACCCCGGTCGTTTGATGAGCAGTTCTTC. The chain couples TRBV28 to TRBJ2-1; TRBD1 might be the D (6 bases). Trimming took 6 bases from V and 8 from J, leaving 20 bases between them. The CDR3 is 15 amino acids. Per germline, CDR1 MDHEN and CDR2 SYDVKM.

The chain joins TRBV7-8 to TRBJ1-2, with 7 bases identical to TRBD1. V gave up 5 bases and J gave up 0 bases; unmatched junction bases: 9. The CDR3 has 16 residues. Looked up from germline, CDR1 is SGHVS and CDR2 is FQNEAQ. In DNA form, the CDR3 reads TGTGCCAGCAGCGGAGGGACAGCTCGCTCTAACTATGGCTACACCTTC. Its translation: CASSGGTARSNYGYTF. The full variable domain, its missing parts supplied by reference TRBV7-8 and TRBJ1-2, is GAGVSQSPRYKVAKRGQDVALRCDPISGHVSLFWYQQALGQGPEFLTYFQNEAQLDKSGLPSDRFFAERPEGSVSTLKIQRTQQEDSAVYLCASSGGTARSNYGYTFGSGTRLTVV.

This clone was seen only a few times. The J gene is TRBJ1-2, the V gene TRBV19; TRBD1 matches at 7 bases. The J segment lost 3 bases and the V segment lost 6 bases, leaving 7 bases of the junction unmatched. CDR1 LNHDA and CDR2 SQIVND come from the germline V gene (reference sequence). CDR3 size: 14 residues. The CDR3 DNA reads TGTGCCAGTAGCCCTGACAGGGTGGACTATGGCTACACCTTC. Translating gives CASSPDRVDYGYTF.

This clone has more than one count but fewer than ten. V and J are TRBV7-9 and TRBJ2-1, with a tentative D call TRBD1 (5 bases). This CDR3 spans 13 amino acids. V was shortened by 3 bases and J by 10 bases, with 13 bases between the two germline ends. CDR1 is SEHNR and CDR2 is FQNEAQ in the germline V gene (reference sequence). CDR3 coding DNA: TGTGCCAGCAGCTTCCCAGGGCTTGGGGAGCAGTTCTTC. This codes for CASSFPGLGEQFF.

This chain links TRBV5-1 with TRBJ2-7; 11 bases are a match to TRBD2. Unmatched junction bases numbered 12, after V lost 5 bases and J lost 5 bases. Germline V lookup: CDR1 SGHRS, CDR2 YFSETQ. The CDR3 length is 16 residues. DNA for the CDR3: TGCGCCAGCAGATCTTCTAGCGGGAGGCCCCCCGACGAGCAGTACTTC. It yields the protein CASRSSSGRPPDEQYF.

Written as DNA, the CDR3 is TGTGCCAGCAGCTTAGGGTCGACTAGCGCCTCCTACAATGAGCAGTTCTTC. It codes for CASSLGSTSASYNEQFF. The chain recombines TRBV7-6 with TRBJ2-1; 8 bases fit TRBD2. The length of the CDR3 is 17 residues. The J segment lost 0 bases and the V segment lost 1 base, leaving 5 bases of the junction unmatched. Germline V gene data show CDR1 as SGHVS and CDR2 as FNYEAQ.

The V and J genes are TRBV27 and TRBJ1-6; D unclear. The CDR3 loop spans 17 amino acids. V lost 0 bases to trimming and J lost 7 bases, with 16 bases between them. In germline, CDR1 is MNHEY, CDR2 SMNVEV (reference sequence). The CDR3 coding sequence is TGTGCCAGCAGTTTATCGAAACGGGCTTGGGAGAATTCACCCCTCCACTTT. This gives the protein CASSLSKRAWENSPLHF.

This clone has a single count. V and J are TRBV28 and TRBJ2-1, with 16 bases matching TRBD2. CDR1 is MDHEN, CDR2 SYDVKM, per germline. The V segment lost 5 bases and the J segment 7 bases; nucleotides outside the gene matches: 8. The CDR3 contains 17 residues. CDR3 DNA: TGTGCCAGCAGTCCCCAGGGACTAGCGGGAGGGCCGAATGAGCAGTTCTTC. It specifies CASSPQGLAGGPNEQFF.

J is TRBJ2-1 and V is TRBV7-2; possibly TRBD2 for D (6 bases). The CDR3 length is 13 residues. CDR1 and CDR2 from the germline V gene are SGHTA and FQGNSA. V was clipped by 5 bases and J by 11 bases, with 16 bases between them. CDR3 protein: CASSLRAGTQQFF. In nucleotides, the CDR3 is TGTGCCAGCAGCCTCCGAGCCGGGACTCAGCAGTTCTTC.